This TCR beta chain stems from a study of human T cells and chemical hapten exposure. Overall study: Slight volume differences across pooled libraries mainly accounted for varying per-sample TCR yields.

CDR3 length: 16 residues. V dropped 6 bases and J dropped 6 bases, with 20 bases sitting between them. Germline loops: CDR1 SNHLY, CDR2 FYNNEI. Separate cDNA molecules received unique molecular identifiers, which the library attached to them. Methods used by the authors: TCRs per sample had a median of about 100,000 and ranged from about 23,224 to 750,000. TCRdb recomputed calls from the RACE reads with MiXCR, one row per CDR3 protein. Here the V and J calls rest on TCRdb's processing, not on the authors' analysis. This sample has around 45,000 distinct CDR3 sequences; around 4.5% occur once, and the top ten carry 5.8%. Time point denoted: healthy volunteer bleed at 2 weeks. It was unfractionated whole blood from which total RNA was extracted. Regarding the study as a whole: The number of TCRs above 1 in 1000 frequency did not change after DPC sensitization.

This clonotype turned up a few times. The antigen is unknown. The sequencing sample was made of whole blood. The receptor's source is a human donor in good health. Some clones in this sample may be carry-over from other donors' samples. The chain is built from TRBV2 and TRBJ2-2; D may be TRBD1 (6 bases). The CDR3 here is CASSRGQPHLSGELFF. CDR3 nucleotides: TGTGCCAGCAGCCGCGGACAGCCTCACCTATCCGGGGAGCTGTTTTTT.